This is a list of T cell receptor beta chains from one sample in a study of T-cell memory formation after mild COVID-19. TCRdb processed the 5' RACE reads anew with MiXCR; each CDR3 protein has one entry. The repertoire has roughly 86,000 distinct CDR3 sequences, about 13% of them found once; the top ten carry around 27%. What was sequenced was PBMCs or a T cell subset sorted from them (not recorded which). These receptors were taken from an adult woman who had mild COVID-19 (a few samples of this study predate the infection). Cell type and time point are not known. The CDR3 runs from the conserved cysteine through the conserved F or W. Each record gives: clone size, J gene, D gene, V gene, CDR3 DNA, CDR3 protein. D genes are given only for firm matches. For some rows the clone size is stated as once, few or many, or as a class when expanded; others skip it.

>NA|TRBJ2-1|NA|TRBV7-9
TGTGCCAGCAGCCTAGGATTGAATGAGCAGTTCTTC
CASSLGLNEQFF
>NA|TRBJ2-7|TRBD2|TRBV5-1
TGCGCCAGCAGCCTCCCGGAGCGGGTAGCGGGATACGAGCAGTACTTC
CASSLPERVAGYEQYF
>few|TRBJ2-1|NA|TRBV12-3/TRBV12-4
TGTGCCAGCAGTCGAAACCCAGACAACAATGAGCAGTTCTTC
CASSRNPDNNEQFF
>NA|TRBJ2-1|TRBD2|TRBV12-3/TRBV12-4
TGTGCCAGCAGTCTTAGCGGGTCCTACAACAATGAGCAGTTCTTC
CASSLSGSYNNEQFF
>many|TRBJ1-1|TRBD1|TRBV2
TGTGCCAGCAGTGCGGTGACAGGGTCGAGAGTGTTTGAAGCTTTCTTT
CASSAVTGSRVFEAFF
>NA|TRBJ1-1|NA|TRBV11-1
TGTGCCAGCAGCGTACCACCGTTTGAAGCTGAAGCTTTCTTT
CASSVPPFEAEAFF
>few|TRBJ2-5|NA|TRBV3-1
TGTGCCAGCAGCCAGGTTGGCCTCGGGGAGACCCAGTACTTC
CASSQVGLGETQYF
>few|TRBJ2-3|NA|TRBV29-1
TGCAGCGTTGAGGCTCAGAATTCGGATACGCAGTATTTT
CSVEAQNSDTQYF
>NA|TRBJ2-5|NA|TRBV7-9
TGTGCCAGCAGCTTCCCGTCCAACCAAGAGACCCAGTACTTC
CASSFPSNQETQYF
>many|TRBJ2-1|NA|TRBV4-1
TGCGCCAGCGCGGGACAGCGGCAGCGGGAGCAGTTCTTC
CASAGQRQREQFF
>few|TRBJ1-1|NA|TRBV5-6
TGTGCCAGCAGTCCTGCGGGGAACACTGAAGCTTTCTTT
CASSPAGNTEAFF
>many|TRBJ2-1|TRBD2|TRBV6-6
TGTGCCAGCGGATTGGCGGGAGAGACCTACAATGAGCAGTTCTTC
CASGLAGETYNEQFF
>few|TRBJ1-6|NA|TRBV4-1
TGCGCCAGCAGCCAAGTGGTCAATTCACCCCTCCACTTT
CASSQVVNSPLHF
>NA|TRBJ2-1|NA|TRBV20-1
TGCAGTGCTACTGCGGGACAGTCCTCCTACAATGAGCAGTTCTTC
CSATAGQSSYNEQFF
>NA|TRBJ2-5|NA|TRBV5-5
TGTGCCAGCAGCTCACCCGGGGGTATGGGGGAGACCCAGTACTTC
CASSSPGGMGETQYF
>few|TRBJ2-7|NA|TRBV20-1
TGCAGTGCTAGAGATCTGGACACATCCTACGAGCAGTACTTC
CSARDLDTSYEQYF
>few|TRBJ1-1|NA|TRBV7-9
TGTGCGTCGATGAACACTGAAGCTTTCTTT
CASMNTEAFF
>NA|TRBJ1-1|TRBD1|TRBV7-8
TGTGCCAGCAGCGCCGACAGGGGGTCGGCCACTGAAGCTTTCTTT
CASSADRGSATEAFF
>NA|TRBJ1-3|NA|TRBV24-1
TGTGCCACCAGTGATTCCCCTGGAAACACCATATATTTT
CATSDSPGNTIYF
>NA|TRBJ1-5|NA|TRBV24-1
TGTGCCACCAGTGACTCCGCCGGTAGCAATCAGCCCCAGCATTTT
CATSDSAGSNQPQHF
>NA|TRBJ2-3|NA|TRBV4-2
TGTGCCAGCAGCCAAGATTCAGATACGCAGTATTTT
CASSQDSDTQYF
>many|TRBJ2-3|NA|TRBV19
TGTGCCAGTAGTATAGAGGTAGGCGAGGATACGCAGTATTTT
CASSIEVGEDTQYF
>few|TRBJ2-7|TRBD1|TRBV7-6
TGTGCCAGCAGCTTAGGACAGGGGGATAGCGGGTACGAGCAGTACTTC
CASSLGQGDSGYEQYF
>many|TRBJ1-1|NA|TRBV4-1
TGCGCCAGCAGCCAAGGGGGAGGTTTAGGCACTGAAGCTTTCTTT
CASSQGGGLGTEAFF
>few|TRBJ2-3|NA|TRBV24-1
TGTGCCACCAGTGCCCTCAGCGGAGGTACGCAGTATTTT
CATSALSGGTQYF
>NA|TRBJ2-3|TRBD2|TRBV7-8
TGTGCCAGCAGCTCCCCAGCTAGCGGGGGAGGAGGTACGCAGTATTTT
CASSSPASGGGGTQYF
>NA|TRBJ1-1|NA|TRBV2
TGTGCCAGCAGCAAACCGACAGGCCTGAACACTGAAGCTTTCTTT
CASSKPTGLNTEAFF
>few|TRBJ2-2|TRBD2|TRBV28
TGTGCCAGCAGTGGGACTAGCGGGAGAAACACCGGGGAGCTGTTTTTT
CASSGTSGRNTGELFF
>NA|TRBJ2-5|NA|TRBV4-3
TGCGCCAGCAGCCAAGGGTCGCGACAGGTCCAAGAGACCCAGTACTTC
CASSQGSRQVQETQYF
>few|TRBJ2-7|NA|TRBV27
TGTGCCAGCAGCCCGGGGGTTGGCCAGGGCACCTACGAGCAGTACTTC
CASSPGVGQGTYEQYF
>NA|TRBJ2-3|TRBD1|TRBV9
TGTGCCAGCAGCGCAATCCTCTTGGGGACAGGGGGTACAGATACGCAGTATTTT
CASSAILLGTGGTDTQYF
>few|TRBJ1-1|NA|TRBV9
TGTGCCAGCACTCTAGTCGGGGGAGGGATGAACACTGAAGCTTTCTTT
CASTLVGGGMNTEAFF
>NA|TRBJ1-5|NA|TRBV4-1
TGCGCCAGCAGCCAAGAGACAGGTAGCAATCAGCCCCAGCATTTT
CASSQETGSNQPQHF
>few|TRBJ1-5|NA|TRBV27
TGTGCCAGCAGTTTACCAGGGAGCAATCAGCCCCAGCATTTT
CASSLPGSNQPQHF
>many|TRBJ2-5|TRBD1|TRBV7-9
TGTGCCAGCAGCGCCAGGACAGGGATACAGCAGGAGACCCAGTACTTC
CASSARTGIQQETQYF
>few|TRBJ2-4|NA|TRBV11-1
TGTGCCAGCAGCTTCATACAGGGTAGCGGAAACATTCAGTACTTC
CASSFIQGSGNIQYF
>NA|TRBJ1-2|NA|TRBV27
TGTGCCAGCAGCCGAACCCAGGGGAACTATGGCTACACCTTC
CASSRTQGNYGYTF
>NA|TRBJ2-7|NA|TRBV6-2/TRBV6-3
TGTGCCAGCAGTGAAACAGGGAACCACGAGCAGTACTTC
CASSETGNHEQYF
>NA|TRBJ2-5|NA|TRBV3-1
TGTGCCAGCAGCCAACGTCAAGAGACCCAGTACTTC
CASSQRQETQYF
>NA|TRBJ2-3|NA|TRBV7-8
TGTGCCAGCAGCCAAGAGGGGGGGAGGAGCACAGATACGCAGTATTTT
CASSQEGGRSTDTQYF
>few|TRBJ1-1|NA|TRBV9
TGTGCCAGCAGCGACCCCCGGGGCTCTGAAGCTTTCTTT
CASSDPRGSEAFF
>few|TRBJ2-3|TRBD1|TRBV30
TGTGCCTGGAGTAAAGGGACAGCGAGCACAGATACGCAGTATTTT
CAWSKGTASTDTQYF
>few|TRBJ2-3|NA|TRBV14
TGTGCCAGCAGCCTTTACAGGACAGATACGCAGTATTTT
CASSLYRTDTQYF
>NA|TRBJ1-5|NA|TRBV6-1
TGTGCCAGCAGTGAACCAGCGGCGGCGATATATAGCAATCAGCCCCAGCATTTT
CASSEPAAAIYSNQPQHF
>few|TRBJ2-7|NA|TRBV24-1
TGTGCCACCAGTGACCCGATTAGTCCGTACGAGCAGTACTTC
CATSDPISPYEQYF
>NA|TRBJ2-1|TRBD2|TRBV20-1
TGCAGTGCTAGAGAGTTAGCGGGAGGGCCGAACAATGAGCAGTTCTTC
CSARELAGGPNNEQFF